The following is a TCR beta chain sequence with its context. Its antigen is undetermined. This entry belongs to a study of blood T cells in healthy people across ages. Study-wide results and caveats: It was held that the diversity estimates obtained from one million T cells were underestimates.

The CDR3 runs 15 residues. Trimming pared 3 bases from V and 0 bases from J, leaving 11 bases between. Germline CDR1 reads SNHLY; CDR2 reads FYNNEI. Using a J-beta primer mix together with a sample-barcoded 5' primer, a second PCR was run for 7 to 11 cycles. A template-switch adaptor with 12 random nucleotides tagged each cDNA molecule. One entry per CDR3 protein results from TCRdb running MiXCR on the 5' RACE reads. Of about 1.4 million distinct CDR3 sequences listed, almost 60% were seen once; the top ten hold about 6.7%. The authors drew roughly 9.8 milliliters of peripheral blood from each donor. Samples each had at least 5 micrograms of total RNA extracted.

This clonotype originated in a man younger than 35 in good health. The sequenced sample consisted of blood. The V gene is TRBV2, the J gene TRBJ1-1; D is ambiguous. The CDR3 region is CASSDPVRLNTEAFF. CDR3 coding DNA: TGTGCCAGCAGTGACCCCGTTAGGCTGAACACTGAAGCTTTCTTT.